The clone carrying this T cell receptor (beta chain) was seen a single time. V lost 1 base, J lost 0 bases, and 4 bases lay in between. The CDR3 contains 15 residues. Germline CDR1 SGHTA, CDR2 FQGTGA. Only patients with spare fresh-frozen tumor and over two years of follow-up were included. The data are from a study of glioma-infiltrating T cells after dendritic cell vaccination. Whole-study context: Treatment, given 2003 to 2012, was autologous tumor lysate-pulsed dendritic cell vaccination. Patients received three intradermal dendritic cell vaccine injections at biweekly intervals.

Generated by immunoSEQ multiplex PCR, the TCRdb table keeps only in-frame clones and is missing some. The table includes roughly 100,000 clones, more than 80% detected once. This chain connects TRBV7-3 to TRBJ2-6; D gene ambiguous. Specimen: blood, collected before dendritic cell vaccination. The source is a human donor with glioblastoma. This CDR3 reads CASSLKSSGANVLTF. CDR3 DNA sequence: TGTGCCAGCAGCTTAAAGAGCTCTGGGGCCAACGTCCTGACTTTC.